The TCR beta chain under discussion was sequenced for a study of beta chain features in type 1 diabetes. CD45RO/CCR7/CD25/CD127/CD95/CD27 separated CD4+ naive, central memory, regulatory and stem cell-like memory cells by sorting. Study observations and caveats: In cDNA sequencing, cells with high TCR expression could be over-represented. Researchers report that Type 1 diabetes patients had moderately but significantly shorter TCRB CDR3s across all four CD4+ subsets.

Sequencing targeted expressed TCRB transcripts, as all isolated RNA had been reverse transcribed. It was found that naive, central memory and regulatory T cell samples averaged around 3.8 million reads. Generated by immunoSEQ multiplex PCR, the TCRdb table keeps only in-frame clones and is missing some. The sample lists 45,000 to 65,000 clones, roughly half occurring once. Comments on this clone: Its antigen is currently unknown.

The CDR3 runs 15 residues. Germline V CDR1 and CDR2: MNHNY, SVGAGI (reference sequence). V lost 4 bases and J lost 9, with 16 bases in between. This clonotype originated in a middle-aged woman with type 1 diabetes. V is TRBV6-6 and J is TRBJ1-6; tentatively, D is TRBD1 (6 bases). Source material: Tregs from blood. The CDR3 sequence is CASSFGRGGGSPLHF. The CDR3 nucleotides read TGTGCCAGCAGTTTCGGACGGGGAGGGGGTTCACCCCTCCACTTT.